The 15 T cell receptor beta chains reported below all come from one sample, sequenced in a study of blood T cell repertoires in COVID-19. Method: immunoSEQ multiplex PCR; TCRdb's copy keeps in-frame clones and lacks some. The sample comprises around 230,000 clones, 89% of which are singletons, and 4% rests with the top ten. The sequenced sample was PBMCs or T cells enriched from blood (not recorded which). The receptors were gathered from a woman in her 30s with acute COVID-19.

The CDR3 here is CASRSRGKYGYTF. The CDR3, as DNA: TGTGCCAGTAGGTCTCGCGGTAAGTATGGCTACACCTTC. This chain links TRBV19 with TRBJ1-2; unclear D gene. Germline V CDR1 and CDR2: LNHDA, SQIVND (reference sequence). Trimming removed 6 bases from V and 5 bases from J, with 13 bases in between. There are 13 residues in the CDR3.

This clone has a handful of counts. The genes are TRBV28 and TRBJ2-1, with a possible D match to TRBD1 (6 bases). The V end lost 6 bases, the J end lost 6 bases, and 21 bases lay between the germline ends. The CDR3 consists of 16 residues. Looked up from germline, CDR1 is MDHEN and CDR2 is SYDVKM. CDR3 DNA sequence: TGTGCCAGCAGGGTTTCAGGGCAGGGGAGAGGCAATGAGCAGTTCTTC. Its translation is CASRVSGQGRGNEQFF.

This sequence joins TRBV5-1 and TRBJ1-5; D not certain. The germline CDR1 and CDR2 sequences are SGHRS and YFSETQ. The CDR3 is made up of 13 amino acids. V lost 1 base and J 1 base, leaving 3 bases between the germline ends. CDR3 sequence: CASSLRSNQPQHF. CDR3 DNA: TGCGCCAGCAGCTTGCGGAGCAATCAGCCCCAGCATTTT.

The chain uses TRBV28 and TRBJ2-7; 8 bases line up with TRBD2. Germline values: CDR1 MDHEN, CDR2 SYDVKM. The junction had 15 bases not matched to a gene; V was cut back by 6 bases and J by 5 bases. The CDR3 sequence is 16 residues long. The CDR3 sequence is CASRRAGTRGDHEQYF. Here the CDR3 DNA reads TGTGCCAGCAGACGGGCGGGGACGCGGGGGGACCACGAGCAGTACTTC.

In this sample, this clone turned up once. The V and J genes are TRBV9 and TRBJ1-3; tentatively, D is TRBD1 (6 bases). Germline V gives CDR1 SGDLS, CDR2 YYNGEE. V was cut by 0 bases and J by 8 bases, with 9 bases left in between. The CDR3 has 13 residues. CDR3: CASSVGQADTIYF. The DNA of the CDR3 is TGTGCCAGCAGCGTAGGACAGGCTGACACCATATATTTT.

The gene calls are TRBV28 and TRBJ1-6; a possible D gene is TRBD1 (5 bases). Germline V gene lookup returns CDR1 MDHEN and CDR2 SYDVKM. There are 14 residues in the CDR3. Trimming removed 4 bases at V and 12 bases at J, with 16 bases between. The CDR3 sequence is CASSSPGAQRPLHF. The CDR3 DNA reads as TGTGCCAGCAGTTCCCCTGGGGCCCAAAGACCCCTCCACTTT.

CDR3 in amino acids: CASSESGTAYEQYF. CDR3 sequence (DNA): TGTGCCAGCAGTGAGTCCGGGACAGCATACGAGCAGTACTTC. This chain joins TRBV2 and TRBJ2-7, with 7 nucleotides matching TRBD1. The V and J ends lost 3 bases and 4 bases, in that order; junction bases with no gene match: 6. The CDR3 loop spans 14 amino acids. CDR1 and CDR2 from the germline V gene are SNHLY and FYNNEI.

The V and J genes are TRBV20-1 and TRBJ2-5; 12 positions match TRBD2. With 3 bases clipped from V and 5 bases from J, the junction kept 13 bases outside the gene matches. The CDR3 consists of 17 residues. Germline lookup yields CDR1 DFQATT and CDR2 SNEGSKA (reference sequence). CDR3 in amino acids: CSASGVTSGGGSETQYF. CDR3 bases: TGCAGTGCTAGTGGTGTGACTAGCGGGGGAGGCTCGGAGACCCAGTACTTC.

Concerning this clone: This sample also contains other DNA sequences that code for the same CDR3. The chain uses TRBV9 and TRBJ2-5; the D gene is possibly TRBD2 (6 bases). The CDR3 runs 14 residues. Per the germline V gene, CDR1 is SGDLS and CDR2 is YYNGEE. V lost 0 bases, J lost 0 bases, and 6 bases lay in between. The CDR3 here is CASSVGGDQETQYF. Here the CDR3 DNA reads TGTGCCAGCAGCGTAGGGGGGGACCAAGAGACCCAGTACTTC.

This rearrangement joins TRBV5-4 to TRBJ1-1; D unclear. Germline assignment: CDR1 SGHNT and CDR2 YYREEE (reference sequence). V was pared by 4 bases and J by 1 base, with 8 bases between. The CDR3 length is 13 residues. The CDR3: CASSAGGNTEAFF. CDR3 sequence (DNA): TGTGCCAGCAGCGCCGGCGGGAACACTGAAGCTTTCTTT.

The chain links TRBV11-2 to TRBJ1-1, with 8 bases aligning to TRBD1. Germline loops: CDR1 SGHAT, CDR2 FQNNGV. This CDR3 is built from 16 residues. The V gene end was trimmed by 4 bases and the J gene end by 4 bases; junction bases not matched to a gene: 11. The CDR3 DNA follows: TGTGCCAGCAGCTCCCGGGACAGGAGAGTAGGCACTGAAGCTTTCTTT. Amino acids: CASSSRDRRVGTEAFF.

DNA for the CDR3: TGTGCCAGTAGCCAGGGACAGTTGACTTTCTTT. Its translation: CASSQGQLTFF. This rearrangement joins TRBV19 to TRBJ1-1, with TRBD1 identical over 7 bases. The CDR3 has 11 amino acids. Trimming took 6 bases from V and 12 from J; bases not matched to a gene: 7. Germline CDR1 and CDR2: LNHDA and SQIVND (reference sequence).

The gene calls are TRBV18 and TRBJ1-2; 7 bases line up with TRBD1. With 3 bases clipped from V and 3 bases from J, the junction kept 4 bases outside the gene matches. The CDR3 runs to 14 residues. Germline V gene lookup returns CDR1 KGHSH and CDR2 LQKENI. Here the CDR3 DNA reads TGTGCCAGCTCACCGAACACAGGGGACTATGGCTACACCTTC. Translation: CASSPNTGDYGYTF.

The rearrangement links TRBV3-1 (or the pseudogene TRBV3-2) to TRBJ2-1; TRBD2 matches at 9 bases. This CDR3 has 16 residues. With V trimmed by 4 bases and J by 8 bases, 12 bases remained unmatched. CDR1 and CDR2 from the germline V gene are LGHDT and YNNKEL (reference sequence). CDR3 coding DNA: TGTGCCAGCAGCCGTCTACAGCGGGGGGATTGGGATGAGCAGTTCTTC. This translates into CASSRLQRGDWDEQFF.

The V call is TRBV30, the J call TRBJ2-1; 9 nucleotides align to TRBD1. The J segment lost 10 bases and the V segment lost 3 bases, leaving 1 base of the junction unmatched. Germline V CDR1 and CDR2: GTSNPN, SVGIG (reference sequence). The CDR3 loop spans 11 amino acids. Written as DNA, the CDR3 is TGTGCCTGGAGACAGGGGGCAGAGCAGTTCTTC. Protein product: CAWRQGAEQFF.